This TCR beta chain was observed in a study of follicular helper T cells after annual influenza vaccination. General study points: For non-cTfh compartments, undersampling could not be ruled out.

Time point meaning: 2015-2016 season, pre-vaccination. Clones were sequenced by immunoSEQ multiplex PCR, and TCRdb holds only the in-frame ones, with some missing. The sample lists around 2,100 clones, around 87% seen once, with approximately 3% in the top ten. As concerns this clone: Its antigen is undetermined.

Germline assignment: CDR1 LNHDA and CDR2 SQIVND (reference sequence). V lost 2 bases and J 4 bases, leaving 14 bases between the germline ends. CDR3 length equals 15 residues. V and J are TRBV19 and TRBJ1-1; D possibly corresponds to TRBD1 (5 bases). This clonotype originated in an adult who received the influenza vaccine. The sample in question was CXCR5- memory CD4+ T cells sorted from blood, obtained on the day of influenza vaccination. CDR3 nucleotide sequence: TGTGCCAGTAGTATACCCGGAGGGACGAGCACTGAAGCTTTCTTT. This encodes CASSIPGGTSTEAFF.